The present entry profiles one T cell receptor beta chain with its context. The source of the sample is a study of T cells after yellow fever vaccination. This CDR3 region has 13 residues. Trimming cost V 1 base and J 11 bases, with 14 bases left between them. Germline lookup yields CDR1 SGHTA and CDR2 FQGNSA. TCRdb redid the calling of the 5' RACE reads with MiXCR, one entry per CDR3 protein. The sample yields more than 350,000 distinct CDR3 sequences, about 9.9% seen once. Sequenced material: PBMCs, taken on the day of the first yellow fever vaccination. The V and J genes are TRBV7-2 and TRBJ1-1; D is possibly TRBD1 (5 bases). The receptor was isolated from a man in his late teens or twenties who received the YFV17D yellow fever vaccine. This chain's CDR3 is CASSLGERGSAFF. In DNA form, the CDR3 reads TGTGCCAGCAGCTTAGGTGAAAGGGGTTCGGCTTTCTTT.